The rows below give T cell receptor beta chains drawn from one sample of a study of T cells in Graves' hyperthyroidism and ophthalmopathy. One entry per CDR3 protein results from TCRdb running MiXCR on the multiplex PCR reads. The sample lists under 300,000 distinct CDR3 sequences, roughly an eighth occurring once. The sample taken for sequencing was blood. These receptors all stem from a middle-aged woman with Graves' hyperthyroidism. CDR3s include the opening cysteine and the closing phenylalanine or tryptophan. A D gene is named only where the DNA matches it firmly. A clone size is listed for some rows: how often the clone was seen (once, few, many), or a class if it is expanded.

>TRBJ2-6|many|TRBV28|-
TGTGCCAGCTGGGGGGGGGCCAACGTCCTGACTTTC
CASWGGANVLTF
>TRBJ1-1|many|TRBV2|-
TGTGCCAGCAGTGCAGGGATTACTGAAGCTTTCTTT
CASSAGITEAFF
>TRBJ2-5|many|TRBV28|TRBD2
TGTGCCAGCAGCCCCACCGAGGGACTAGCGGGCGGTCAAGAGACCCAGTACTTC
CASSPTEGLAGGQETQYF
>TRBJ2-1|few|TRBV10-3|TRBD2
TGTGCCATCAGTGCCGGACTAGAGTCCCAGTTCTTC
CAISAGLESQFF
>TRBJ1-2|many|TRBV6-1|TRBD1
TGTGCCAGCACCCGGGACAGAACGTATGGCTACACCTTC
CASTRDRTYGYTF
>TRBJ1-2|many|TRBV9|-
TGTGCCAGCAGCCCTACAACAGGAGTTGGGTTGCTTGGCTACACCTTC
CASSPTTGVGLLGYTF
>TRBJ1-5|many|TRBV7-8|TRBD1
TGTGCCAGCAGCAGCCGGGACAGGGGACGCAATCAGCCCCAGCATTTT
CASSSRDRGRNQPQHF
>TRBJ2-1|few|TRBV20-1|-
TGCAGTGCCACCGGGGATAGGCCGGGATATTATGAGCAGTTCTTC
CSATGDRPGYYEQFF
>TRBJ2-2|few|TRBV9|TRBD2
TGTGCCAGCAGCTCGTCCGGGACTAGCGGGAGGGCGGCCGGGGAGCTGTTTTTT
CASSSSGTSGRAAGELFF
>TRBJ1-2|-|TRBV3-1|-
TGTGCCAGCAGTTTAGGGCCAGGCTCCCACGGAGGCTACACCTTC
CASSLGPGSHGGYTF
>TRBJ1-1|-|TRBV5-4|-
TGTGCCAGCAGCCAGGGACGGGAGGGCACTGAAGCTTTCTTT
CASSQGREGTEAFF
>TRBJ2-2|many|TRBV27|-
TGTGCCAGCAACGTGGACGGAGGTCCCGGGGAGCTGTTTTTT
CASNVDGGPGELFF
>TRBJ1-5|-|TRBV28|-
TGTGCCAGCAGTTGGCGAATGAAGGGGCAGCCCCAGCATTTT
CASSWRMKGQPQHF
>TRBJ1-6|few|TRBV28|TRBD1
TGTGCCAGCATGCACAGACAGGGGCCGAGATTGAATTCACCCCTCCACTTT
CASMHRQGPRLNSPLHF
>TRBJ2-2|many|TRBV6-6|TRBD2
TGTGCCAGCAGTTACTTGACTAGCGGCACCGGGGAGCTGTTTTTT
CASSYLTSGTGELFF
>TRBJ2-7|many|TRBV20-1|TRBD1
TGCAGTGCTAGTCGGGGACAGGACCCCTACGAGCAGTACTTC
CSASRGQDPYEQYF
>TRBJ2-7|-|TRBV2|-
TGTGCCAGCAGTGAAGCGCTTGGGACTTACTACGAGCAGTACTTC
CASSEALGTYYEQYF
>TRBJ2-6|many|TRBV15|-
TGTGCCACCAGCAGAGTAGGGGCTGGGGCCAACGTCCTGACTTTC
CATSRVGAGANVLTF
>TRBJ1-4|few|TRBV11-3|-
TGTGCCAGCACCCGCCAAGAAGAAGGAGAAAAACTGTTTTTT
CASTRQEEGEKLFF
>TRBJ1-2|-|TRBV10-2|TRBD1
TGCGCCAGCAGTGGCCGGGACAGGGGTGACCGTGGCTACACCTTC
CASSGRDRGDRGYTF